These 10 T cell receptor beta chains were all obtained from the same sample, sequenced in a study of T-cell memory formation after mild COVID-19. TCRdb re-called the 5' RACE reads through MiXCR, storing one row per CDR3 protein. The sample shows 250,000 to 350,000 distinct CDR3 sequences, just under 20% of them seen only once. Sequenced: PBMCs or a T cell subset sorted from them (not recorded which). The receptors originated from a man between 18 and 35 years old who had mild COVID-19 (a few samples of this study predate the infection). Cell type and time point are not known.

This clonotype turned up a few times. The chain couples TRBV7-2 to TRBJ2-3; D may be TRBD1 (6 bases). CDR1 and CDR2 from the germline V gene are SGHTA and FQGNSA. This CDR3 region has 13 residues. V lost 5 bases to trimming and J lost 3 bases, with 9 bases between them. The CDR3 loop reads CASSVQGTDTQYF. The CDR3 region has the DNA TGTGCCAGCAGCGTACAGGGAACAGATACGCAGTATTTT. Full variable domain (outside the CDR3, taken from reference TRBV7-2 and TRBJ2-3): GAGVSQSPSNKVTEKGKDVELRCDPISGHTALYWYRQSLGQGLEFLIYFQGNSAPDKSGLPSDRFSAERTGGSVSTLTIQRTQQEDSAVYLCASSVQGTDTQYFGPGTRLTVL.

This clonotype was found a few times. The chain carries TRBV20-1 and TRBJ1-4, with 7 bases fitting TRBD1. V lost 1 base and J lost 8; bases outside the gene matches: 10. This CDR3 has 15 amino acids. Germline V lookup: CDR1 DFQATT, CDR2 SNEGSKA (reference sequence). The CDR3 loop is CSARALTGVVEKLFF. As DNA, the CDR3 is TGCAGTGCTAGAGCCCTCACAGGGGTGGTGGAAAAACTGTTTTTT.

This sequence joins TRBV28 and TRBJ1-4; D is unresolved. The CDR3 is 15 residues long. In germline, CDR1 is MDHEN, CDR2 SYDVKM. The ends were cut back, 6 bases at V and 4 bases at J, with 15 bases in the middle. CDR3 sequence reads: CASRVGNWGNEKLFF. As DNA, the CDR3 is TGTGCCAGCAGGGTTGGGAATTGGGGTAATGAAAAACTGTTTTTT.

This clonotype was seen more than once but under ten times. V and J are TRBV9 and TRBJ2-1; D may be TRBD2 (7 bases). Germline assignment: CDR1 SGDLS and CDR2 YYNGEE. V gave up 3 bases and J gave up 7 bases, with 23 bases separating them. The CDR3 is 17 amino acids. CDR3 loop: CASSATSQRGGFNEQFF. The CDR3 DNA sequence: TGTGCCAGCAGCGCCACCTCCCAGAGGGGGGGATTTAATGAGCAGTTCTTC.

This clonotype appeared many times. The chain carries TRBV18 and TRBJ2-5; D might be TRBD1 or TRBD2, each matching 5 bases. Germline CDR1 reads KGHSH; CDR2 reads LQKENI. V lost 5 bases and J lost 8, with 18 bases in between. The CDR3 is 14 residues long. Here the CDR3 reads CASSLPGPKETQYF. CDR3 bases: TGTGCCAGCTCATTACCGGGACCTAAGGAAACCCAGTACTTC.

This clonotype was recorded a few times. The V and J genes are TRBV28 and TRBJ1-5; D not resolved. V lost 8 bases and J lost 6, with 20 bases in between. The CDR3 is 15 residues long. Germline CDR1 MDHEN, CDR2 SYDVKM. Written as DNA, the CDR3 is TGTGCCAGCGAGTCCATCGCCATAGCTGGTCAGCCCCAGCATTTT. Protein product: CASESIAIAGQPQHF. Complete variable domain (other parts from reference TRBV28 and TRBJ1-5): DVKVTQSSRYLVKRTGEKVFLECVQDMDHENMFWYRQDPGLGLRLIYFSYDVKMKEKGDIPEGYSVSREKKERFSLILESASTNQTSMYLCASESIAIAGQPQHFGDGTRLSIL.

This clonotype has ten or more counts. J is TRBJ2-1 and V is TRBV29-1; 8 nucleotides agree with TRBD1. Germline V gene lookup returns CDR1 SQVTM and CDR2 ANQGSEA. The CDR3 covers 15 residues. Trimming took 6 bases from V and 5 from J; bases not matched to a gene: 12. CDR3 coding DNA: TGCAGCGTCACGAGACAGGGGACCCTCCACAATGAGCAGTTCTTC. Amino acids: CSVTRQGTLHNEQFF.

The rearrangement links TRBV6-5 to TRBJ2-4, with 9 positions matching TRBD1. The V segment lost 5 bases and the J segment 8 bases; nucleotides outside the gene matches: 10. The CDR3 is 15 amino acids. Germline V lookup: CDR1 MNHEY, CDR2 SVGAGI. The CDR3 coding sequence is TGTGCCAGCAGTCCGAGGACAGGGGCGAGGTACATTCAGTACTTC. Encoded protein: CASSPRTGARYIQYF.

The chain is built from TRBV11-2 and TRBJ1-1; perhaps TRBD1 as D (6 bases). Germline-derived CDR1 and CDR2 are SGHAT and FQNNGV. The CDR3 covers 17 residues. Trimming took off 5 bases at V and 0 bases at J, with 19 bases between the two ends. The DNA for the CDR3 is TGTGCCAGCAGCCGGGACACGGGACGGACCATGAACACTGAAGCTTTCTTT. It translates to CASSRDTGRTMNTEAFF.

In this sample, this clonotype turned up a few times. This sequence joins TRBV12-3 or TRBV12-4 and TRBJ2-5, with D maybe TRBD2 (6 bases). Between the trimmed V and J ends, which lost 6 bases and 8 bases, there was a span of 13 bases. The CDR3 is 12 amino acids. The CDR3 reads CASSPRGSTQYF. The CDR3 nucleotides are TGTGCCAGCAGCCCCCGGGGGTCAACCCAGTACTTC.